This paragraph reports one TCR beta chain. These data belong to a study of T cell changes during pregnancy in multiple sclerosis. The length of the CDR3 is 15 residues. Per the germline V gene, CDR1 is SGHAT and CDR2 is FQNNGV. Trimming cost V 4 bases and J 2 bases; bases outside gene matches: 4. Data came from immunoSEQ multiplex PCR; TCRdb stores just in-frame clones and leaves some out. The sample contains tens of thousands of clones, roughly 90% of which appear only once. This receptor was obtained from a female donor with multiple sclerosis, enrolled in a pregnancy study. This chain links TRBV11-2 with TRBJ2-7; 11 bases agree with TRBD2. Sequencing was performed on CD4+ T cells from peripheral blood mononuclear cells, taken in the third trimester of pregnancy. CDR3 in amino acids: CASSSGTSGTYEQYF. The CDR3 DNA is TGTGCCAGCAGCTCCGGGACTAGCGGAACCTACGAGCAGTACTTC. The full variable domain, completed using reference TRBV11-2 and TRBJ2-7, is EAGVAQSPRYKIIEKRQSVAFWCNPISGHATLYWYQQILGQGPKLLIQFQNNGVVDDSQLPKDRFSAERLKGVDSTLKIQPAKLEDSAVYLCASSSGTSGTYEQYFGPGTRLTVT.